This T cell receptor (beta chain) is from a study of glioma-infiltrating T cells. Whole-study findings and limits: Above-expected tissue-blood divergence occurred in all gliomas, most in low-grade ones.

The iRepertoire nested amplicon-rescue multiplex PCR amplified TCR alpha and beta CDR3s from RNA. TCRdb analysed the multiplex PCR reads with MiXCR anew, one entry per CDR3 protein. The sample contains around 350,000 distinct CDR3 sequences, around 38% of which appear only once. The table lists this clonotype with a few counts. Its specificity is unknown. Trimming took 2 bases from V and 5 from J, leaving 12 bases between them. Germline V gene sequence: CDR1 MDHEN, CDR2 SYDVKM. The CDR3 has 15 amino acids. The specimen sequenced was glioma tissue, nonneoplastic brain tissue, or PBMCs (not recorded which). The chain couples TRBV28 to TRBJ2-2; D possibly corresponds to TRBD1 (7 bases). This TCR came from a human donor with low-grade glioma or glioblastoma, undergoing nonglioma brain surgery, or in good health (not recorded which). CDR3 DNA sequence: TGTGCCAGCAGTTTAACCAGGGGGAGGACCGGGGAGCTGTTTTTT. Its protein is CASSLTRGRTGELFF. Full variable domain (missing parts from reference TRBV28 and TRBJ2-2): DVKVTQSSRYLVKRTGEKVFLECVQDMDHENMFWYRQDPGLGLRLIYFSYDVKMKEKGDIPEGYSVSREKKERFSLILESASTNQTSMYLCASSLTRGRTGELFFGEGSRLTVL.